This T cell receptor beta chain was documented in a study of blood T cell repertoires in COVID-19. Profiled with immunoSEQ multiplex PCR; TCRdb holds only in-frame clones, not every one. The sample lists some 150,000 clones; 82% were seen once. Germline values: CDR1 MNHNY, CDR2 SVGAGI (reference sequence). V shed 7 bases and J shed 6 bases, with 16 bases lying between them. CDR3 length: 14 residues. Sequencing used peripheral blood. The receptor comes from a woman in her seventies with acute or convalescent COVID-19. The gene calls are TRBV6-6 and TRBJ2-1; D might be TRBD1 (6 bases). CDR3 residues: CASTNRVSGNEQFF. In DNA, the CDR3 is TGTGCCAGCACCAACAGGGTTTCGGGCAATGAGCAGTTCTTC.